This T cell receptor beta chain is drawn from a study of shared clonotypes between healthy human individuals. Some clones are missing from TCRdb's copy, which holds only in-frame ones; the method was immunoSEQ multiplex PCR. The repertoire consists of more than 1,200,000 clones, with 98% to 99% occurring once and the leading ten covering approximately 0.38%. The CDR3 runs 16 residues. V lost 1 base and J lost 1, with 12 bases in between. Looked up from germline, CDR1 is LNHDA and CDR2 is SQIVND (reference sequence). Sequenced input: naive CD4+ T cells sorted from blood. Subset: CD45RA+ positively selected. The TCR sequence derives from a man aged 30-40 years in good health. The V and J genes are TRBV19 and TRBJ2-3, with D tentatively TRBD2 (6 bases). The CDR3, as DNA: TGTGCCAGTAGTATAGTATCAGGCGGGGGCACAGATACGCAGTATTTT. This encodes CASSIVSGGGTDTQYF.